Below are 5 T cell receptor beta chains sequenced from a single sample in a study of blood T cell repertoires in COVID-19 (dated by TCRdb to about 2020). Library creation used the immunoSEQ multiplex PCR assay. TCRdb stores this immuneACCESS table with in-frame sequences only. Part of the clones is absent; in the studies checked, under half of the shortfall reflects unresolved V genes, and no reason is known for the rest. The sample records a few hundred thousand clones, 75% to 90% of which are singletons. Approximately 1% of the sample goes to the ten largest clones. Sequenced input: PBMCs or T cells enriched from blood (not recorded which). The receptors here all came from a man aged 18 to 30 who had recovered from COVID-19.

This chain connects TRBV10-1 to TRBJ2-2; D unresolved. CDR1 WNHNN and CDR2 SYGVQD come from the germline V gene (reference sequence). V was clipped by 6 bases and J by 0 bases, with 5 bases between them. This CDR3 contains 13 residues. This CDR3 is CASRAPNTGELFF. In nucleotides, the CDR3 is TGCGCCAGCAGAGCCCCGAACACCGGGGAGCTGTTTTTT.

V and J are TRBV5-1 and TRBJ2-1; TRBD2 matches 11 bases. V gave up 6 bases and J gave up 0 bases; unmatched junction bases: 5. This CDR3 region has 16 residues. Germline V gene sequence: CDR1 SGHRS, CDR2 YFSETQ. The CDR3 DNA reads TGCGCCAGCACGACTAGCGGGGCGAGCTCCTACAATGAGCAGTTCTTC. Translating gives CASTTSGASSYNEQFF.

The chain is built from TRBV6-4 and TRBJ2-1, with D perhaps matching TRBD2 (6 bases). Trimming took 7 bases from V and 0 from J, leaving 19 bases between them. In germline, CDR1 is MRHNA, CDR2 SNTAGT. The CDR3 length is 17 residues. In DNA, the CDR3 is TGTGCCAGCATCCCTGCGGGGAGCGGACGCTCCTACAATGAGCAGTTCTTC. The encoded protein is CASIPAGSGRSYNEQFF.

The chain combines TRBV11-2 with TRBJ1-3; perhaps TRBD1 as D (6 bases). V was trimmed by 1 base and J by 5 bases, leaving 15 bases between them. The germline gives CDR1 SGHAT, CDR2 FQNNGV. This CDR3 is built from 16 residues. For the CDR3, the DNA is TGTGCCAGCAGCTTAGGGGTTTACAGGGAAAGAAACACCATATATTTT. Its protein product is CASSLGVYRERNTIYF.

The CDR3 DNA follows: TGCGCCACCCCGGGCAAGACAGGTTTAAATCAGCCCCAGCATTTT. Amino acids: CATPGKTGLNQPQHF. The chain employs TRBV5-1 and TRBJ1-5; D is possibly TRBD1 (6 bases). Trimming left V 9 bases short and J 4 bases short, with 20 bases between. Looked up from germline, CDR1 is SGHRS and CDR2 is YFSETQ. This CDR3 region has 15 residues.